This TCR beta chain came from a study of human T cells and chemical hapten exposure. The wider study: The cohort included alopecia areata under or over 50% scalp, totalis and universalis.

Trimming cost V 5 bases and J 0 bases; bases outside gene matches: 12. CDR3 size: 20 residues. Per the original data handling: There were a median of around 96,000 TCRs per sample, with a range from about 20,000 to 700,000. Using its own MiXCR run on the RACE reads, TCRdb lists one record per CDR3 protein. TCRdb assigned the V and J calls; the authors' analysis was not used. In the table there are around 300,000 distinct CDR3 sequences, approximately 5% of which are singletons. General observations from the study: The formation of large CDR3 similarity clusters by expanded TCRs significantly exceeded that of controls.

The table lists this clonotype with a few counts. What it recognizes is unknown. Sample time point: pre-sensitization, week 0. Treatment here: therapeutic diphenylcyclopropenone sensitization with weekly scalp DPC. This specimen was whole blood, taken in connection with sensitization to the hapten diphenylcyclopropenone (DPC). This chain connects TRBV12-3 or TRBV12-4 to TRBJ2-6; 11 nucleotides match TRBD1. The TCR sequence derives from a woman aged 18 to 35 with alopecia areata. Some clones in this sample may be carry-over from other donors' samples. CDR3 nucleotide sequence: TGTGCCAGCAGTGAAACAACCGGGACAGGGGGTTACTCTGGGGCCAACGTCCTGACTTTC. Its protein is CASSETTGTGGYSGANVLTF.